This T cell receptor (beta chain) was obtained from a study of Ad26.COV2.S vaccination and SARS-CoV-2 variants. The wider study: In the COV1001 trial, the donor was in the Ad26.COV2.S arm. Study-wide findings and caveats: Placebo recipients trailed vaccine recipients in spike-specific TCR breadth.

Trimming shortened V by 5 bases and J by 0 bases, and 8 bases separated the two germline ends. This CDR3 has 13 residues. The germline gives CDR1 SNHLY, CDR2 FYNNEI. TCRdb's copy holds only in-frame clones and misses some; the assay was immunoSEQ multiplex PCR. The profile shows some 370,000 clones, roughly 80% of them singletons. As regards this clone: What it binds is unknown.

Sample treatment: 15 to 20 received Ad26.COV2.S at low or high dose, single or two shots; five or six received placebo; per-sample allocation not given. The samples were gathered on day 63 after the first injection of vaccine or placebo. This Boston cohort included adults aged 18-55 years. Wuhan-strain spike was delivered by a replication-incompetent Ad26 vector. The sample in question was peripheral blood, obtained in a trial of Ad26.COV2.S vaccine versus placebo. The origin of this receptor is a person aged 18-65 years who received the Ad26.COV2.S COVID-19 vaccine or a placebo. This chain uses TRBV2 with TRBJ2-7; D not resolved. The CDR3 sequence is CASSIPLSYEQYF. The CDR3 bases are TGTGCCAGCAGTATACCCCTCTCCTACGAGCAGTACTTC.